One sample yielded the 2 T cell receptor beta chains listed below, sequenced in a study of cytomegalovirus exposure and HLA in healthy donors listed by TCRdb under 2017. Libraries were made using the immunoSEQ multiplex PCR assay. For the multiplex PCR, a mixture combining 60 forward primers for TCR Vbeta segments and 13 reverse primers for TCR Jbeta segments was used. This is the immuneACCESS table as TCRdb keeps it, with only in-frame sequences that have V and J called. A part of the clones is gone; compared with another copy, unresolved V genes explain less than half, and the rest is unexplained. The sample includes 150,000 to 200,000 clones, with 77% observed a single time. The top ten clonotypes cover 1.5% to 2% of the sample. The sequencing sample was made of PBMCs. Receptor source: a woman in her twenties or thirties in good health and CMV-seronegative.

The chain links TRBV19 to TRBJ2-1; 9 nucleotides align to TRBD1. CDR1 is LNHDA and CDR2 is SQIVND in the germline V gene (reference sequence). The length of the CDR3 is 12 residues. V lost 11 bases to trimming and J lost 6 bases; unmatched junction nucleotides: 5. CDR3 nucleotides: TGTGCCGCACAGGGGGCGAGCAATGAGCAGTTCTTC. Translating gives CAAQGASNEQFF.

The rearrangement links TRBV5-1 to TRBJ2-7; maybe TRBD1 (6 bases). The CDR3 totals 16 residues. Germline CDR1 is SGHRS and CDR2 is YFSETQ. V was pared by 0 bases and J by 6 bases, with 19 bases between. The CDR3 region is CASSLVRLDRRSEQYF. Here the CDR3 DNA reads TGCGCCAGCAGCTTGGTTCGGTTGGACAGAAGATCCGAGCAGTACTTC.